This is a list of T cell receptor beta chains from one sample in a study of blood T cell repertoires in COVID-19. TCRdb's copy holds only in-frame clones and misses some; the assay was immunoSEQ multiplex PCR. This repertoire shows 40,000 to 45,000 clones, 79% found once; its top ten account for 30% to 35%. Material for sequencing was peripheral blood. The source of these receptors is a woman of 80 years or more with acute or convalescent COVID-19. The CDR3 runs from the conserved cysteine through the conserved F or W. D genes are given only for firm matches. Expanded clones get a size class; other rows say once, few or many, or leave the size out.

>.|TRBV6-2/TRBV6-3|TRBJ2-1|15|TRBD2
TGTGCCAGCAGTTACTGGCTAGCGGGAAACAATGAGCAGTTCTTC
CASSYWLAGNNEQFF
>.|TRBV30|TRBJ2-3|15|TRBD2
TGTGCCTGGAGTTTGGGACTAGCGGGAGTGGATACGCAGTATTTT
CAWSLGLAGVDTQYF
>.|TRBV19|TRBJ1-5|15|TRBD1
TGTGCCAGTACCCCAACGGACAGGGTCGATCAGCCCCAGCATTTT
CASTPTDRVDQPQHF
>.|TRBV10-1|TRBJ1-1|17|TRBD1
TGCGCCAGCAGTGCAAACAGGGGGATCAGCTCGAACACTGAAGCTTTCTTT
CASSANRGISSNTEAFF
>.|TRBV5-1|TRBJ2-1|15|.
TGCGCCAGCAGCCTTTCCGGGAGCGGGTACAATGAGCAGTTCTTC
CASSLSGSGYNEQFF
>once|TRBV9|TRBJ2-1|13|.
TGTGCCAGTAACAGGGTTGGATACAATGAGCAGTTCTTC
CASNRVGYNEQFF
>.|TRBV30|TRBJ2-3|16|TRBD1
TGTGCCTGGAGAGGGGGGGGACAGGGCGACACAGATACGCAGTATTTT
CAWRGGGQGDTDTQYF
>.|TRBV29-1|TRBJ2-1|13|TRBD2
TGCAGCGTTGCGGGGGGGGGCTACAATGAGCAGTTCTTC
CSVAGGGYNEQFF
>.|TRBV5-1|TRBJ2-7|20|TRBD2
TGCGCCAGCAGCCCCGGGACTAGCGGGAGGGCCCGTATAAATCCCTACGAGCAGTACTTC
CASSPGTSGRARINPYEQYF
>.|TRBV9|TRBJ2-4|14|TRBD1
TGTGCCAGCAGCGTACAGGGGGTTGGGGGCATTCAGTACTTC
CASSVQGVGGIQYF
>.|TRBV2|TRBJ2-2|15|TRBD2
TGTGCCAGCCGCCAGGGCGGGAGGAACACCGGGGAGCTGTTTTTT
CASRQGGRNTGELFF
>.|TRBV18|TRBJ2-7|14|.
TGTGCCAGCTCACCAGGTGCAGCGGCCTACGAGCAGTACTTC
CASSPGAAAYEQYF
>.|TRBV24-1|TRBJ1-6|16|.
TGTGCCACCAGGCATACAGAATACTCCTATAATTCACCCCTCCACTTT
CATRHTEYSYNSPLHF
>.|TRBV29-1|TRBJ2-7|14|TRBD2
TGCAGCGCTGTCCTAGCGGGAGGGGATCACGAGCAGTACTTC
CSAVLAGGDHEQYF
>.|TRBV30|TRBJ2-7|14|.
TGTGCCTGGAGTGTAGGGGGTGGATCCTACGAGCAGTACTTC
CAWSVGGGSYEQYF
>.|TRBV12-3/TRBV12-4|TRBJ1-1|13|.
TGTGCCAGCGGGTTTCTAGGATTCACTGAAGCTTTCTTT
CASGFLGFTEAFF
>.|TRBV5-1|TRBJ2-3|14|TRBD2
TGCGCCAGCAGCCCCGGACTAGCGACAGATACGCAGTATTTT
CASSPGLATDTQYF
>.|TRBV10-1|TRBJ2-5|18|.
TGCGCCAGCAGTGAGTCTGGACCCGGAAGGGGAAAAGGAGAGACCCAGTACTTC
CASSESGPGRGKGETQYF
>.|TRBV10-3|TRBJ2-7|19|TRBD2
TGTGCCATCAGTGAGTCGATGCTAGCGGGAGGGCCCCATTCCTACGAGCAGTACTTC
CAISESMLAGGPHSYEQYF
>.|TRBV5-1|TRBJ1-6|15|TRBD1
TGCGCCAGCAGCTTGGAGGGGGCGAAGAATTCACCCCTCCACTTT
CASSLEGAKNSPLHF
>few|TRBV7-9|TRBJ1-1|15|TRBD1
TGTGCCAGCAGCCCTCAAACAGGGGTAAGGACTGAAGCTTTCTTT
CASSPQTGVRTEAFF
>.|TRBV18|TRBJ1-2|17|.
TGTGCCAGCTCACCACTCGCGGACAGTCTCTCTTCTTATGGCTACACCTTC
CASSPLADSLSSYGYTF
>.|TRBV12-3/TRBV12-4|TRBJ1-2|13|.
TGTGCCAGCACCCCAGTACAGACGGGGGGCTACACCTTC
CASTPVQTGGYTF
>.|TRBV23-1|TRBJ2-1|16|TRBD1
TGCGCCAGCAGTCAATCGGCACAGGGGGAGATTTGTGAGCAGTTCTTC
CASSQSAQGEICEQFF
>.|TRBV5-4|TRBJ2-1|13|TRBD2
TGTGCCAGCACAATCGGGAGGTACAATGAGCAGTTCTTC
CASTIGRYNEQFF
>.|TRBV11-2|TRBJ2-1|16|.
TGTGCCAGCAGCTTAGATCGAGCTCTTTCTCACAATGAGCAGTTCTTC
CASSLDRALSHNEQFF
>.|TRBV29-1|TRBJ1-1|13|TRBD1
TGCAGCGTGGCTAGGGGGCTGGACACTGAAGCTTTCTTT
CSVARGLDTEAFF
>.|TRBV18|TRBJ1-1|13|.
TGTGCCAGCTCAGCCGACTTGAACACTGAAGCTTTCTTT
CASSADLNTEAFF
>.|TRBV6-2/TRBV6-3|TRBJ2-1|16|TRBD2
TGTGCCAGCAGTTGGGCTAGCGGTCGAGCCTACAATGAGCAGTTCTTC
CASSWASGRAYNEQFF
>once|TRBV6-6|TRBJ1-3|14|.
TGTGCCAGCAGTTTGCAGGGTTCTGGAAACACCATATATTTT
CASSLQGSGNTIYF
>.|TRBV4-3|TRBJ2-1|16|.
TGCGCCAGCAGCCTAGGGCTAACGGACTACTACAATGAGCAGTTCTTC
CASSLGLTDYYNEQFF
>.|TRBV12-3/TRBV12-4|TRBJ1-4|13|.
TGTGCCAGCAGGGCGGGTGCTAATGAAAAACTGTTTTTT
CASRAGANEKLFF
>few|TRBV18|TRBJ2-1|19|TRBD2
TGTGCCAGCTCACCACACATGCCCGCGGGAGACGACTCCTACAATGAGCAGTTCTTC
CASSPHMPAGDDSYNEQFF
>.|TRBV7-6|TRBJ2-2|15|TRBD2
TGTGCCAGCAGCCTAGCGGGCACTAACACCGGGGAGCTGTTTTTT
CASSLAGTNTGELFF
>.|TRBV7-7|TRBJ1-5|14|.
TGTGCTAGCAGCTCACATGGGGGGGTACAGCCCCAGCATTTT
CASSSHGGVQPQHF
>.|TRBV7-9|TRBJ1-2|12|.
TGTGCCAGCAGCTTAGAAGGGGTGGGCTACACCTTC
CASSLEGVGYTF
>.|TRBV18|TRBJ2-3|13|.
TGTGCCAGCTCCCTTCGTCCCACAGATACGCAGTATTTT
CASSLRPTDTQYF
>few|TRBV9|TRBJ1-1|19|TRBD1
TGTGCCAGCAGCGCAATAGGCCGTAGGGGGGACAGATTCACCACTGAAGCTTTCTTT
CASSAIGRRGDRFTTEAFF
>few|TRBV30|TRBJ2-5|13|.
TGTGCCTGGAGTCCCAGCGCTCAAGAGACCCAGTACTTC
CAWSPSAQETQYF
>.|TRBV10-3|TRBJ2-6|15|.
TGTGCCACTAAAGGAGGGTCAACTGGGGCCAACGTCCTGACTTTC
CATKGGSTGANVLTF
>.|TRBV5-1|TRBJ1-5|15|.
TGCGCCAGCAGCCCGGCGGAAGGGGCGAACCAGCCCCAGCATTTT
CASSPAEGANQPQHF
>.|TRBV5-6|TRBJ2-7|15|TRBD2
TGTGCCAGCAGCTTAGGTAGCGGGAGGGCCTACGAGCAGTACTTC
CASSLGSGRAYEQYF
>.|TRBV6-5|TRBJ2-3|14|TRBD1
TGTGCCAGCACTCCGGACAGGTTCACAGATACGCAGTATTTT
CASTPDRFTDTQYF
>.|TRBV5-1|TRBJ2-1|15|TRBD2
TGCGCCAGCAGCATGACTAGCGGGAGCTCCAATGAGCAGTTCTTC
CASSMTSGSSNEQFF
>.|TRBV7-9|TRBJ2-5|14|.
TGTGCCAGCAGCCCACGGGCTGGGGCGCAGACCCAGTACTTC
CASSPRAGAQTQYF
>once|TRBV19|TRBJ2-5|16|TRBD2
TGTGCCAGTAGTCCACGACTAGCGGGAGGGCCCGAGACCCAGTACTTC
CASSPRLAGGPETQYF
>.|TRBV7-9|TRBJ1-1|13|.
TGTGCCAGCAGCCTTTTCGGGGGACGTGAAGCTTTCTTT
CASSLFGGREAFF
>.|TRBV5-6|TRBJ1-2|17|TRBD1
TGTGCCAGCAGCTTGGCCTTGGACAGGGGGCGTCAAGATGGCTACACCTTC
CASSLALDRGRQDGYTF
>.|TRBV2|TRBJ1-2|13|TRBD1
TGTGCCAGCAGGGGGACAGGGAGGGATGGCTACACCTTC
CASRGTGRDGYTF
>.|TRBV19|TRBJ2-7|15|TRBD1
TGTGCCAGTAGTATATCCGGGACAGGGGTAACCGAGCAGTACTTC
CASSISGTGVTEQYF
>.|TRBV6-5|TRBJ2-7|14|.
TGTGCCAGCAGTTACACCGGGAGTTCCCACGAGCAGTACTTC
CASSYTGSSHEQYF
>.|TRBV19|TRBJ1-2|14|TRBD1
TGTGCCAGTACCTCGGGGACAGGACTCTATGGCTACACCTTC
CASTSGTGLYGYTF
>.|TRBV7-6|TRBJ1-5|15|.
TGTGCCAGCAGCTTAGTCTCCGGGAGCAATCAGCCCCAGCATTTT
CASSLVSGSNQPQHF